One and the same sample provided the 12 T cell receptor beta chains below, sequenced in a study of T-cell memory formation after mild COVID-19. Via MiXCR, TCRdb re-called the 5' RACE reads, giving one row per CDR3 protein. Of 410,000 or so distinct CDR3 sequences detected, roughly a quarter appear once; the ten largest clones hold around 13%. Sequenced material: PBMCs or a T cell subset sorted from them (not recorded which). The origin of the receptors is an adult woman who had mild COVID-19 (a few samples of this study predate the infection). Cell type and time point are not known.

A few counts support this clonotype. The rearrangement uses TRBV5-1 and TRBJ2-7, with 9 nucleotides matching TRBD2. From germline, CDR1 is SGHRS and CDR2 YFSETQ. J was trimmed by 5 bases and V by 0 bases; bases with no gene match: 3. This CDR3 is built from 14 residues. CDR3: CASSLAWTSDEQYF. In DNA form, the CDR3 reads TGCGCCAGCAGCTTGGCCTGGACTAGCGACGAGCAGTACTTC.

The V gene is TRBV6-1, the J gene TRBJ1-1, with 7 bases matching TRBD1. This CDR3 contains 15 residues. The V and J ends lost 6 bases and 0 bases, in that order; junction bases with no gene match: 7. Germline lookup yields CDR1 MNHNS and CDR2 SASEGT. Written as DNA, the CDR3 is TGTGCCAGCAGGGGACAGCCTCAAATGAACACTGAAGCTTTCTTT. The encoded protein is CASRGQPQMNTEAFF.

The chain is built from TRBV18 and TRBJ2-1, with D tentatively TRBD2 (5 bases). Germline CDR1 and CDR2: KGHSH and LQKENI. The CDR3 contains 11 residues. Trimming took off 6 bases at V and 9 bases at J, with 9 bases between the two ends. CDR3 in amino acids: CASSRRGEQFF. Written as DNA, the CDR3 is TGTGCCAGCTCGCGACGGGGTGAGCAGTTCTTC.

This clonotype has just a few counts. The rearrangement joins TRBV10-3 to TRBJ2-1, with D perhaps matching TRBD2 (5 bases). The germline CDR1 and CDR2 sequences are ENHRY and SYGVKD. CDR3 length: 13 residues. The germline V and J ends were trimmed by 3 bases and 8 bases, with 11 bases remaining between them. The chain's CDR3 is CAISELGRHEQFF. CDR3 sequence (DNA): TGTGCCATCAGTGAATTGGGGAGACATGAGCAGTTCTTC.

As for this clonotype: The DNA is left out, because the CDR3 cannot be placed on it with certainty; the CDR3 is given as TCRdb lists it. The V and J genes are TRBV3-1 and TRBJ2-2; the table's D call, TRBD1, was not checked against the DNA. CDR1 and CDR2 from the germline V gene are LGHDT and YNNKEL (reference sequence). Inclusive of both ends, the CDR3 amounts to 16 amino acids. This CDR3 is CASSPRTGDTGELFFF.

In this sample, this clonotype turned up a few times. The V gene is TRBV15, the J gene TRBJ2-1; D is perhaps TRBD2 (6 bases). Germline assignment: CDR1 LNHNV and CDR2 YYDKDF (reference sequence). CDR3 length equals 14 residues. Deletions cut 1 base from V and 15 bases from J, with 19 bases between. The CDR3 sequence: CATSRAPKDYPPFF. The DNA of the CDR3 is TGTGCCACCAGCAGAGCCCCTAAGGACTACCCGCCGTTCTTC.

Only a few counts were recorded for this clonotype. The chain uses TRBV18 and TRBJ2-7, with D possibly matching TRBD1 (6 bases). Germline V lookup: CDR1 KGHSH, CDR2 LQKENI. V lost 3 bases and J lost 5, with 11 bases in between. The CDR3 extends over 13 amino acids. CDR3 DNA sequence: TGTGCCAGCTCACCGCAACAGGGAGACGAGCAGTACTTC. It codes for CASSPQQGDEQYF.

This clonotype was seen ten or more times. CDR3 coding DNA: TGTGCCAGCAGCTTAGCGGCTAGTTCTCGATACGAGCAGTACTTC. This sequence encodes CASSLAASSRYEQYF. This chain connects TRBV7-9 to TRBJ2-7; D remains unclear. The germline CDR1 and CDR2 sequences are SEHNR and FQNEAQ (reference sequence). Trimming took 0 bases from V and 4 from J, leaving 13 bases between them. The CDR3 is made up of 15 amino acids. Variable domain in full (rest from reference TRBV7-9 and TRBJ2-7): DTGVSQNPRHKITKRGQNVTFRCDPISEHNRLYWYRQTLGQGPEFLTYFQNEAQLEKSRLLSDRFSAERPKGSFSTLEIQRTEQGDSAMYLCASSLAASSRYEQYFGPGTRLTVT.

This rearrangement joins TRBV4-1 to TRBJ2-7; D is uncertain. The CDR3 loop spans 15 amino acids. V lost 0 bases to trimming and J lost 5 bases, with 14 bases between them. Germline CDR1 MGHRA, CDR2 YSYEKL. CDR3 DNA sequence: TGCGCCAGCAGCCAAGATAACGGAAGAGGTAACGAGCAGTACTTC. Amino acid sequence: CASSQDNGRGNEQYF.

A few counts support this clonotype. The chain joins TRBV27 to TRBJ2-1; weak D call: TRBD2 (6 bases). The CDR3 spans 13 residues. Germline CDR1 and CDR2: MNHEY and SMNVEV (reference sequence). V lost 6 bases and J lost 3, with 9 bases in between. The CDR3 is CASRRTIYNEQFF. The CDR3 coding sequence is TGTGCCAGCAGACGGACTATCTACAATGAGCAGTTCTTC.

The rearrangement links TRBV7-2 to TRBJ2-7; tentatively, D is TRBD1 or TRBD2 (5 bases each). V was clipped by 0 bases and J by 6 bases, with 15 bases between them. Germline loops: CDR1 SGHTA, CDR2 FQGNSA. The CDR3 is 15 residues long. The CDR3 DNA is TGTGCCAGCAGCTTAGCGAGTGTAGTGAGGGGCGAGCAGTACTTC. Amino acids: CASSLASVVRGEQYF.

This clonotype was counted only a few times. The chain has TRBV5-6 and TRBJ2-7; TRBD2 matches 9 bases. The CDR3 sequence is 15 residues long. After removal of 2 bases from V and 3 bases from J, the junction contained 6 bases not matched to a gene. Germline CDR1 reads SGHDT; CDR2 reads YYEEEE. DNA for the CDR3: TGTGCCAGCAGCTTCTCAATAGCGGGAGTCTACGAGCAGTACTTC. Its translation is CASSFSIAGVYEQYF.